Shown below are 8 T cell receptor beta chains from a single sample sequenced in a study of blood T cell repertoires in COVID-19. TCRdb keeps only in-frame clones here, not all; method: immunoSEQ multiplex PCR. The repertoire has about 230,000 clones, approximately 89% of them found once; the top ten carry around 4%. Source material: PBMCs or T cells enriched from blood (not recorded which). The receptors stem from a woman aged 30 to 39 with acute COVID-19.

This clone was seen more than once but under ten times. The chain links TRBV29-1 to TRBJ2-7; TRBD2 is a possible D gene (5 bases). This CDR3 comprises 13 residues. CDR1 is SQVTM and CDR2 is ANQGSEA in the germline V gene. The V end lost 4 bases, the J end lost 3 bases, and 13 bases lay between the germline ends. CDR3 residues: CSVVEAPVYEQYF. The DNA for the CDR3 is TGCAGCGTTGTGGAGGCACCGGTCTACGAGCAGTACTTC.

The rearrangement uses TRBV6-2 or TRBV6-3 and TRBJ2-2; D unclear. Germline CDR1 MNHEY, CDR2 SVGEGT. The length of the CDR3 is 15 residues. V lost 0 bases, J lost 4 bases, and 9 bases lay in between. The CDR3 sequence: CASSYSSDVTGELFF. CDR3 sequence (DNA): TGTGCCAGCAGTTACTCGAGCGATGTCACCGGGGAGCTGTTTTTT.

The CDR3 sequence is CASSPRTALSTDTQYF. The CDR3 DNA reads TGTGCCAGCAGCCCACGGACAGCCCTTAGCACAGATACGCAGTATTTT. This chain joins TRBV11-3 and TRBJ2-3; tentatively, D is TRBD1 (6 bases). This CDR3 comprises 16 residues. With 5 bases removed from V and 0 bases from J, the gap between germline ends came to 15 bases. Germline V lookup: CDR1 SGHNT, CDR2 YENEEA.

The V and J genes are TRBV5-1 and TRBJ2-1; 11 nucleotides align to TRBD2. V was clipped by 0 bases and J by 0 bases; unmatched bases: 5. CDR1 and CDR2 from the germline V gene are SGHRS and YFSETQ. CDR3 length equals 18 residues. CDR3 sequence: CASSLEPSGGSSYNEQFF. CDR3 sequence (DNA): TGCGCCAGCAGCTTGGAGCCTAGCGGGGGGAGCTCCTACAATGAGCAGTTCTTC. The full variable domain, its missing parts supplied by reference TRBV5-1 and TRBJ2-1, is KAGVTQTPRYLIKTRGQQVTLSCSPISGHRSVSWYQQTPGQGLQFLFEYFSETQRNKGNFPGRFSGRQFSNSRSEMNVSTLELGDSALYLCASSLEPSGGSSYNEQFFGPGTRLTVL.

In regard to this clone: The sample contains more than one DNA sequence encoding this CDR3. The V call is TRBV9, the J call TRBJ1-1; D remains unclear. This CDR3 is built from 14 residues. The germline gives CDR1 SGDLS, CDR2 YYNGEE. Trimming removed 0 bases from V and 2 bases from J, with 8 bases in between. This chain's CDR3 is CASSVVGGNTEAFF. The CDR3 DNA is TGTGCCAGCAGCGTAGTTGGAGGAAACACTGAAGCTTTCTTT.

The CDR3 region has the DNA TGCAGCGTTGGAGGGGGCGCCGATTATGGCTACACCTTC. This gives the protein CSVGGGADYGYTF. The V gene is TRBV29-1, the J gene TRBJ1-2; TRBD1 matches at 7 bases. Trimming took 4 bases from V and 5 from J; bases not matched to a gene: 7. CDR1 SQVTM and CDR2 ANQGSEA come from the germline V gene. CDR3 size: 13 residues.

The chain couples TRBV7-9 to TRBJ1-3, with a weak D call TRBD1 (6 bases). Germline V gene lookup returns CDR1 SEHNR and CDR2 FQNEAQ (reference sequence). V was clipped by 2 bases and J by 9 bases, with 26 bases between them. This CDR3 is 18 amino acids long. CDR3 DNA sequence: TGTGCCAGCAGCTTAAGCCTTAGTGGACAGAATGTAGGTTTCACCATATATTTT. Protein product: CASSLSLSGQNVGFTIYF.

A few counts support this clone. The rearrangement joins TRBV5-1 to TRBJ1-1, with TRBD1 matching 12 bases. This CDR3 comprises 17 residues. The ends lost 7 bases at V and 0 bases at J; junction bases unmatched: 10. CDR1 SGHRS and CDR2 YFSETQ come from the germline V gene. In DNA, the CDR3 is TGCGCCAGCCGAAGGGACAGGGGGCGGTCGGTGAACACTGAAGCTTTCTTT. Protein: CASRRDRGRSVNTEAFF.